The present entry profiles one T cell receptor beta chain with its context. Its antigen is unknown. No per-base quality is available; no much larger clone lies one base away. The same CDR3 also results from other DNA sequences found in this sample. Donors were healthy HIV-negative adults with no recently reported acute infections or vaccinations. Every donor was a Caucasian adult living in Nashville, Tennessee, USA. CD4+ T cells were enriched by magnetic negative selection, after which naive cells were positively selected on CD45RA and the negative fraction was taken as the memory subset. After blood collection by leukapheresis, PBMCs were isolated using Ficoll-Histopaque density gradient centrifugation and then cryopreserved in the vapor phase of liquid nitrogen. Analytical flow cytometry was used to check the purity and quantity of every magnetically sorted T cell population. Genomic DNA was isolated from every sorted fraction and measured by UV absorbance on a Nanodrop 2000c.

TCR CDR3 regions were amplified from genomic DNA by multiplex PCR using the deep immunoSEQ assay. Genomic DNA extracted from each cell subset was distributed evenly over all wells of several immunoSEQ 96-well plates, and each plate served as one replicate. For sorted subsets, each replicate PCR was loaded with around 200 ng genomic DNA, equivalent to about 33,000 T cell genomes. The purified libraries were quantified using a Qubit 3.0 fluorometer, sized with a Bioanalyzer 2100, and then quantified again using the KAPA Library Quantification kit. Every immunoSEQ 96-well plate was sequenced on a dedicated single-read 150-cycle Illumina NextSeq 550 flow cell. The paper's data handling went like this. Because only junctional sequences without quality scores were contained in the immunoSEQ output, filtering matching that applied to full-length reads could not be performed. Sequences were annotated with PyIR, a Python wrapper for IgBLAST v1.9, using IMGT germline references to assign V/J genes and CDR3. Reads were filtered out if the reads had weak V/J assignments (E-value above 1e-6), no CDR3, stop codons, out-of-frame junctions, or ambiguous translated residues. V3J clonotypes were defined by identical inferred V gene, J gene, and CDR3 amino acid sequence. Percentage overlap between repertoires was computed as shared unique clonotypes divided by the size of the smaller repertoire. Repertoire richness was assessed with RTK rarefaction, the Chao1 estimator, and Recon v2.1 estimates of unobserved clonotypes. Generation probabilities were computed with OLGA for all TCRbeta clonotypes obtained by the gDNA method from several donors. The clones in this table, taken by TCRdb from immuneACCESS, are in-frame only. Not every clone is retained; where verified, under half of the shortfall comes from an unresolved V gene, and the cause of the rest is unknown. V, J and clone size are those of that table, while D and trimming were read from the DNA. This sample gives more than 2,000,000 clones in total; around nine tenths of them show up just once. The ten largest clones add up to about 0.13% of the sample.

Taken from the germline V gene, the CDR1 and CDR2 loops are ENHRY and SYGVKD. Trimming takes 10 bases from V and 3 bases from J, and the germline ends sit 9 bases apart. From its cysteine to its phenylalanine, the CDR3 spans 12 amino acids. Only the CDR3 DNA stays, 36 bases, in frame from base 1. The data derive from a study of shared clonotypes between healthy human individuals (dated by TCRdb to the early 2020s). General notes on the study: The cohort included three men and a couple of women between 18 and 49 years of age. To increase sequencing depth and limit assay-specific biases, different laboratories used diverse techniques to prepare libraries and sequence TCR repertoires. The study deeply sequenced blood TCR repertoires of about 5 healthy adults to estimate repertoire size and the extent of clonotype sharing between individuals. Per donor, three plates each were used for CD4 naive and CD4 memory, two for CD8 naive, and one for CD8 memory. Per donor, leukapheresis produced somewhere between about 0.94 and 9.5 billion PBMCs. Summary of the overall study and its limitations: Rarefaction of sorted-subset datasets indicated incomplete sequencing despite the large sequencing depth. Naive subsets generally had larger estimated clonotype richness than memory subsets. Pairwise subsampling indicated that sequencing depth was expected to affect the degree of clonotype sharing among donors. Compared with non-shared clonotypes, the clonotypes found in all four sorted-subset donors had higher generation probabilities. Only blood was sampled, and tissue TCR repertoires likely differ from those in blood. Because the study included only a small number of donors, the genetic and exposure-history diversity represented was limited. About 5% of naive CD4, 3.5% of naive CD8, approximately 2.2% of memory CD4, and around 0.42% of memory CD8 clonotypes were shared across a handful of donors.

The V and J genes are TRBV10-3 and TRBJ1-4, with no D gene named confidently. The receptor's source is a young man in good health. Sequencing used naive CD4+ T cells sorted from blood. The sample's cell subset or site label, in plain terms: CD45RA+ positively selected. Here the CDR3 is given as CATSGSNEKLFF. DNA sequence: TGTGCCACCTCAGGATCTAATGAAAAACTGTTTTTT.